This T cell receptor beta chain stems from a study of blood T cell repertoires in COVID-19. Authors' data handling: Estimates of nucleated cell counts were drawn from the amplification of reference gene primers. Sequencing was performed with immunoSEQ multiplex PCR; in TCRdb, only in-frame clones are kept and a portion is missing. D and trimming come from the DNA, and the V and J calls and clone size come from that table. Of about 67,000 clones in the sample, roughly 90% are singletons; the top ten hold about 4.4%. There are 14 residues in the CDR3. Germline values: CDR1 SQVTM, CDR2 ANQGSEA. The J segment lost 3 bases and the V segment lost 7 bases, leaving 2 bases of the junction unmatched.

This sequence joins TRBV29-1 and TRBJ2-1; 14 bases match TRBD2. The sequence came from a middle-aged man with active COVID-19. The material sequenced was peripheral blood. CDR3 sequence: CSAGTSGGYNEQFF. The CDR3 DNA reads TGCAGCGCCGGGACTAGCGGGGGCTACAATGAGCAGTTCTTC.